This T cell receptor beta chain originates from a study of blood T cell repertoires in COVID-19. Study-wide background: Some COVID-19 samples were acute and others convalescent; all came from the United States, Italy and Spain. Sources were T cells, B-cell-depleted T cells, or PBMCs; the material itself was cDNA or gDNA.

Looked up from germline, CDR1 is DFQATT and CDR2 is SNEGSKA (reference sequence). The V and J ends lost 6 bases and 2 bases respectively, with 8 bases between them. This CDR3 contains 11 residues. Per the original data handling: Amplifying reference gene primers gave estimates of nucleated cell counts. The protocol was immunoSEQ multiplex PCR, while the TCRdb copy is restricted to in-frame clones and leaves out a portion. The V and J calls and clone size are taken from that table; D and trimming were inferred from the DNA. The sample lists some 400,000 clones, about 88% seen once, with 3% in the top ten.

Sequences were obtained from peripheral blood. The receptor was derived from a human donor in a cohort sampled during active COVID-19. This rearrangement joins TRBV20-1 to TRBJ2-7; the D gene is possibly TRBD1 (6 bases). The CDR3 protein is CSARDTYEQYF. CDR3 nucleotide sequence: TGCAGTGCCCGGGACACCTACGAGCAGTACTTC.